The clone carrying this TCR beta chain was seen repeatedly, ten times or more. The target antigen is unknown. Using unique molecular identifiers, the investigators prepared the TCRbeta library. TCRdb redid the calling of the PCR reads with MiXCR, one entry per CDR3 protein. The repertoire consists of hundreds of thousands of distinct CDR3 sequences, with roughly 8.2% occurring once and the leading ten covering 9.1%. This entry belongs to a study of T-cell reconstitution after alpha-beta-depleted transplantation in children. Trimming at V came to 0 bases and at J to 6 bases, leaving 11 bases not matched to a gene. Germline V gives CDR1 MGHRA, CDR2 YSYEKL. The CDR3 runs 18 residues. Study-wide findings and caveats: It was surviving recipient T cells and thymic progenitors that gave some patients high TCRbeta diversity at day 60. T-cell counts and diversity were attributed mostly to newly produced T cells one year after transplant.

The sample consisted of peripheral blood, taken 360 days after TCRalphabeta/CD19-depleted stem cell transplant. This receptor was identified in a female patient aged 2-10 years who had a stem cell transplant for Fanconi anemia, so the T cells may come from the graft donor. The rearrangement links TRBV4-1 to TRBJ2-1; TRBD2 matches 10 bases. CDR3 loop: CASSQDVSIASGSNEQFF. As DNA, the CDR3 is TGCGCCAGCAGCCAAGATGTCAGTATAGCTAGCGGGAGCAATGAGCAGTTCTTC.